This entry lists 18 T cell receptor beta chains sequenced from one sample in a study of technical replicates of blood from a handful of donors. The method was immunoSEQ multiplex PCR; TCRdb's version includes in-frame clones alone and lacks a portion of them. In the table there are around 13,000 clones, 75% to 90% of which are singletons. The material sequenced was PBMCs. The receptors were sampled from a human donor in good health.

This clone was seen a single time. The J gene is TRBJ2-7, the V gene TRBV6-1, with 7 bases aligning to TRBD2. Germline CDR1 and CDR2: MNHNS and SASEGT. The junction had 12 bases not matched to a gene; V was cut back by 2 bases and J by 5 bases. This CDR3 contains 16 residues. DNA of the CDR3: TGTGCCAGCAGTGAACGACTAGCCCTCCAGGGCGACGAGCAGTACTTC. Amino acids: CASSERLALQGDEQYF.

This chain links TRBV7-2 with TRBJ2-1; 7 bases match TRBD1. This CDR3 is 16 amino acids long. Trimming at V came to 4 bases and at J to 0 bases, leaving 6 bases not matched to a gene. CDR1 SGHTA and CDR2 FQGNSA come from the germline V gene. The CDR3 region is CASSSSTGSSYNEQFF. The CDR3 DNA reads as TGTGCCAGCAGCTCCTCGACAGGGAGCTCCTACAATGAGCAGTTCTTC.

The chain combines TRBV6-1 with TRBJ2-7; a possible D gene is TRBD1 (6 bases). The CDR3 has 14 amino acids. The germline V gene has CDR1 MNHNS and CDR2 SASEGT. Trimming removed 4 bases from V and 3 bases from J, with 13 bases in between. Written as DNA, the CDR3 is TGTGCCAGCAGTGCCGAGGTCAGGGGCTACGAGCAGTACTTC. It specifies CASSAEVRGYEQYF.

This chain connects TRBV9 to TRBJ2-5; tentatively, D is TRBD1 (5 bases). The V end lost 0 bases, the J end lost 4 bases, and 10 bases lay between the germline ends. This CDR3 contains 14 residues. CDR1 is SGDLS and CDR2 is YYNGEE in the germline V gene. The CDR3 spells CASSVGGQGETQYF. DNA for the CDR3: TGTGCCAGCAGCGTAGGTGGCCAGGGAGAGACCCAGTACTTC.

The genes are TRBV10-3 and TRBJ2-1; TRBD1 matches 12 bases. This CDR3 spans 16 amino acids. With V trimmed by 8 bases and J by 9 bases, 14 bases remained unmatched. Germline V gene data show CDR1 as ENHRY and CDR2 as SYGVKD. CDR3 coding DNA: TGTGCCATCTTGTCCCCCGGGACAGGGGGCTATAGTGAGCAGTTCTTC. As protein: CAILSPGTGGYSEQFF.

J is TRBJ2-7 and V is TRBV29-1; TRBD1 matches 7 bases. The J segment lost 7 bases and the V segment lost 4 bases, leaving 7 bases of the junction unmatched. The length of the CDR3 is 12 residues. CDR1 SQVTM and CDR2 ANQGSEA come from the germline V gene. The DNA of the CDR3 is TGCAGCGTTGGGACAGGCGAACAGGAGCAGTACTTC. This encodes CSVGTGEQEQYF.

J is TRBJ2-7 and V is TRBV7-2; 9 nucleotides line up with TRBD2. CDR1 and CDR2 (germline): SGHTA, FQGNSA. The CDR3 runs to 14 residues. Trimming cost V 5 bases and J 6 bases; bases outside gene matches: 8. In DNA form, the CDR3 reads TGTGCCAGCAGCCCGATGGGACTAGCTGTCGAGCAGTACTTC. As protein: CASSPMGLAVEQYF. Full variable domain (remainder filled in from reference TRBV7-2 and TRBJ2-7): GAGVSQSPSNKVTEKGKDVELRCDPISGHTALYWYRQSLGQGLEFLIYFQGNSAPDKSGLPSDRFSAERTGGSVSTLTIQRTQQEDSAVYLCASSPMGLAVEQYFGPGTRLTVT.

This chain connects TRBV9 to TRBJ1-4; TRBD1 matches 10 bases. The V and J ends lost 2 bases and 4 bases, in that order; junction bases with no gene match: 5. The CDR3 is 16 residues long. CDR1 is SGDLS, CDR2 YYNGEE, per germline. The CDR3 DNA is TGTGCCAGCAGCGTCTCGACAGGGGGCAATAATGAAAAACTGTTTTTT. It specifies CASSVSTGGNNEKLFF.

The V and J genes are TRBV4-1 and TRBJ2-2, with 7 bases matching TRBD1. CDR1 MGHRA and CDR2 YSYEKL come from the germline V gene. The CDR3 length is 14 residues. V shed 4 bases, J shed 5 bases, and the junction held 4 bases outside the gene matches. The CDR3 loop is CASSPDRTTGELFF. The CDR3 DNA sequence: TGCGCCAGCAGCCCGGACAGGACAACCGGGGAGCTGTTTTTT.

The chain couples TRBV7-9 to TRBJ1-2; D gene ambiguous. The germline V and J ends were trimmed by 1 base and 4 bases, with 4 bases remaining between them. Germline assignment: CDR1 SEHNR and CDR2 FQNEAQ (reference sequence). This CDR3 region has 12 residues. In DNA form, the CDR3 reads TGTGCCAGCAGCTTAGTCCTCTATGGCTACACCTTC. It encodes CASSLVLYGYTF.

V usage is TRBV7-6 and J usage is TRBJ2-2; 8 nucleotides agree with TRBD2. The CDR3 sequence is 16 residues long. Germline V CDR1 and CDR2: SGHVS, FNYEAQ. Trimming at V came to 3 bases and at J to 6 bases, leaving 9 bases not matched to a gene. In DNA, the CDR3 is TGTGCCAGCAGCTTCGGGACGAGCGGGAGCCCCGGGGAGCTGTTTTTT. Protein: CASSFGTSGSPGELFF.

V and J are TRBV7-9 and TRBJ2-1; no reliable D call. The CDR3 has 12 residues. The V gene's germline CDR1 is SEHNR and CDR2 FQNEAQ (reference sequence). V was clipped by 6 bases and J by 8 bases, with 11 bases between them. CDR3 in DNA: TGTGCCAGCAGTCTCCTCCTCGATGAGCAGTTCTTC. Residues: CASSLLLDEQFF.

The chain uses TRBV6-5 and TRBJ2-1, with TRBD2 identical over 9 bases. V lost 2 bases to trimming and J lost 8 bases; unmatched junction nucleotides: 7. Germline V gene data show CDR1 as MNHEY and CDR2 as SVGAGI. This CDR3 has 15 amino acids. CDR3 nucleotides: TGTGCCAGCAGTTACATAGCGGGAGTGGGCTATGAGCAGTTCTTC. Protein sequence: CASSYIAGVGYEQFF.

V usage is TRBV6-5 and J usage is TRBJ2-7; 9 positions match TRBD2. V lost 5 bases, J lost 3 bases, and 8 bases stayed unmatched. This CDR3 spans 15 amino acids. Germline V gene data show CDR1 as MNHEY and CDR2 as SVGAGI. The CDR3 sequence is CASSRSGTSIYEQYF. The CDR3 nucleotides read TGTGCCAGCAGTCGTTCCGGGACTAGCATCTACGAGCAGTACTTC.

The chain has TRBV27 and TRBJ2-2; possibly TRBD1 for D (6 bases). The germline CDR1 and CDR2 sequences are MNHEY and SMNVEV (reference sequence). V lost 5 bases to trimming and J lost 0 bases, with 19 bases between them. CDR3 length: 18 amino acids. The chain's CDR3 is CASSIATGAGANTGELFF. The CDR3 coding sequence is TGTGCCAGCAGTATCGCGACAGGAGCCGGCGCGAACACCGGGGAGCTGTTTTTT.

The CDR3 DNA reads as TGTGCCAGCAGCGTAGGGGCCCAGAACACTGAAGCTTTCTTT. This gives the protein CASSVGAQNTEAFF. The chain recombines TRBV9 with TRBJ1-1, with unresolved D. Germline lookup yields CDR1 SGDLS and CDR2 YYNGEE. The germline V and J ends were trimmed by 0 bases and 1 base, with 7 bases remaining between them. This CDR3 region has 14 residues.

The chain uses TRBV9 and TRBJ2-1; 8 bases align to TRBD1. The V gene's germline CDR1 is SGDLS and CDR2 YYNGEE. The CDR3 extends over 14 amino acids. Unmatched junction bases numbered 4, after V lost 5 bases and J lost 3 bases. DNA for the CDR3: TGTGCCAGCAGTTTCACAGGGGGCTACAATGAGCAGTTCTTC. It specifies CASSFTGGYNEQFF. Full variable domain (outside the CDR3, taken from reference TRBV9 and TRBJ2-1): DSGVTQTPKHLITATGQRVTLRCSPRSGDLSVYWYQQSLDQGLQFLIQYYNGEERAKGNILERFSAQQFPDLHSELNLSSLELGDSALYFCASSFTGGYNEQFFGPGTRLTVL.

The V call is TRBV7-8, the J call TRBJ2-7; no clear D. The CDR3 consists of 17 residues. Germline assignment: CDR1 SGHVS and CDR2 FQNEAQ. Trimming removed 5 bases from V and 2 bases from J, with 22 bases in between. CDR3 region: CASSPLPVGPTTYEQYF. As DNA, the CDR3 is TGTGCCAGCAGCCCCCTGCCCGTGGGTCCTACTACCTACGAGCAGTACTTC. Full variable domain (missing parts from reference TRBV7-8 and TRBJ2-7): GAGVSQSPRYKVAKRGQDVALRCDPISGHVSLFWYQQALGQGPEFLTYFQNEAQLDKSGLPSDRFFAERPEGSVSTLKIQRTQQEDSAVYLCASSPLPVGPTTYEQYFGPGTRLTVT.